This record looks at one TCR beta chain sequence and its context. The entry originates in a study of shared clonotypes between healthy human individuals. Trimming took 1 base from V and 5 from J, leaving 13 bases between them. CDR1 and CDR2 from the germline V gene are SGDLS and YYNGEE. There are 15 residues in the CDR3. CD45RO-negative, CCR7-positively selected cells formed the naive CD8 fraction, excluding terminally differentiated effector memory CD45RA+ cells. Profiled with immunoSEQ multiplex PCR; TCRdb holds only in-frame clones, not every one. The top ten hold less than 0.25% of the sample, which has 700,000 to 950,000 clones, around 96% seen once.

This receptor was identified in a man aged 30 to 45 in good health. V usage is TRBV9 and J usage is TRBJ1-5; D is undetermined. Sequencing input: naive CD8+ T cells sorted from blood. The CDR3, as DNA: TGTGCCAGCAGCGTATCCGGTCGTGTCGATCAGCCCCAGCATTTT. It translates to CASSVSGRVDQPQHF.